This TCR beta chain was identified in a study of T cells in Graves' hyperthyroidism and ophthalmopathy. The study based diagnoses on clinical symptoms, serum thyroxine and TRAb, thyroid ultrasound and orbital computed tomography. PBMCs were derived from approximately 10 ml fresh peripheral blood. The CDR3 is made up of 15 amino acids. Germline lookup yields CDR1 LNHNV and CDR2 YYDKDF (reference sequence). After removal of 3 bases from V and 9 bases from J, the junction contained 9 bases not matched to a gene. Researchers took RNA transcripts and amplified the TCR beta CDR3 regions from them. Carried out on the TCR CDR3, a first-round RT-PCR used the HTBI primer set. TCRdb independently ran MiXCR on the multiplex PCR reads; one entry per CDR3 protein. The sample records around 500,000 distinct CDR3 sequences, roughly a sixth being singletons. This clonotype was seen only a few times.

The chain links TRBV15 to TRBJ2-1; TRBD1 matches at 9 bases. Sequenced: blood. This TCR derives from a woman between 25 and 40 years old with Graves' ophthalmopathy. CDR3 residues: CATSRVLQGAGEQFF. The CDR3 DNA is TGTGCCACCAGCAGGGTATTACAGGGGGCGGGTGAGCAGTTCTTC.